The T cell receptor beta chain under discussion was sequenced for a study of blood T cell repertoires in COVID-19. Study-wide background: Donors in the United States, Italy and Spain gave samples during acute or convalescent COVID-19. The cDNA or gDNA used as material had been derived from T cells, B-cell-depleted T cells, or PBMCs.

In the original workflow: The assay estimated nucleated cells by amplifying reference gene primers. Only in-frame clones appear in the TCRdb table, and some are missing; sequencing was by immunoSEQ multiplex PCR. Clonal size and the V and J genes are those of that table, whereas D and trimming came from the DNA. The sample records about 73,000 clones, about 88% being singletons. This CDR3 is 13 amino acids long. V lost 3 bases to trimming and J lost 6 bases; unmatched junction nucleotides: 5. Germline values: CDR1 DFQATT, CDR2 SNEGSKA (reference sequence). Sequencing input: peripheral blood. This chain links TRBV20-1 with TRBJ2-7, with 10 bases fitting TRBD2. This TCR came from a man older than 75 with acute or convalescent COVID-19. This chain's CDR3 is CSASTSGNGEQYF. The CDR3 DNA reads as TGCAGTGCTAGTACTAGCGGGAATGGCGAGCAGTACTTC.